This passage covers 27 T cell receptor beta chains from one sample sequenced in a study of cytotoxic CD8 clonotypes in ibrutinib-treated CLL. Profiled with immunoSEQ multiplex PCR; TCRdb holds only in-frame clones, not every one. The sample yields 150,000 to 250,000 clones, over 60% seen once. This material consisted of PBMCs, taken after 24 months of ibrutinib treatment. These receptors originate from a human donor with chronic lymphocytic leukemia.

The rearrangement uses TRBV10-3 and TRBJ2-3, with no clear D. CDR1 and CDR2 (germline): ENHRY, SYGVKD. CDR3 size: 14 residues. Between the trimmed V and J ends, which lost 0 bases and 2 bases, there was a span of 6 bases. CDR3 sequence (DNA): TGTGCCATCAGTGAGTCGAGGATCACAGATACGCAGTATTTT. This encodes CAISESRITDTQYF.

This clone was observed a handful of times. In nucleotides, the CDR3 is TGTGCCAGCAGCTTTTCGACTCCCCTTAATGAAAAACTGTTTTTT. This gives the protein CASSFSTPLNEKLFF. V gene TRBV7-9 combines with J gene TRBJ1-4; D not certain. Trimming removed 3 bases at V and 4 bases at J, with 12 bases between. Germline CDR1 reads SEHNR; CDR2 reads FQNEAQ (reference sequence). This CDR3 has 15 amino acids. The whole variable domain, filled in from reference TRBV7-9 and TRBJ1-4, reads DTGVSQNPRHKITKRGQNVTFRCDPISEHNRLYWYRQTLGQGPEFLTYFQNEAQLEKSRLLSDRFSAERPKGSFSTLEIQRTEQGDSAMYLCASSFSTPLNEKLFFGSGTQLSVL.

The V and J genes are TRBV7-6 and TRBJ2-5; 11 positions match TRBD2. CDR1 is SGHVS, CDR2 FNYEAQ, per germline. With V trimmed by 5 bases and J by 2 bases, 4 bases remained unmatched. The CDR3 covers 15 residues. CDR3 bases: TGTGCCAGCAGCAACAGACTAGCGGGGCAAGAGACCCAGTACTTC. It encodes CASSNRLAGQETQYF.

The V and J genes are TRBV7-9 and TRBJ2-7, with 9 bases aligning to TRBD1. Germline assignment: CDR1 SEHNR and CDR2 FQNEAQ (reference sequence). This CDR3 has 18 amino acids. After removal of 4 bases from V and 0 bases from J, the junction contained 13 bases not matched to a gene. The CDR3 reads CASSWGYLATGGSYEQYF. As DNA, the CDR3 is TGTGCCAGCAGCTGGGGTTACTTAGCGACAGGGGGCTCCTACGAGCAGTACTTC. The complete variable domain, with remaining parts taken from reference TRBV7-9 and TRBJ2-7, reads DTGVSQNPRHKITKRGQNVTFRCDPISEHNRLYWYRQTLGQGPEFLTYFQNEAQLEKSRLLSDRFSAERPKGSFSTLEIQRTEQGDSAMYLCASSWGYLATGGSYEQYFGPGTRLTVT.

The CDR3 region is CASSYSRTVYEQYF. In DNA, the CDR3 is TGTGCCAGCAGTTACTCGCGGACCGTGTACGAGCAGTACTTC. The rearrangement joins TRBV6-5 to TRBJ2-7; no definite D call. Trimming cost V 0 bases and J 4 bases, with 10 bases left between them. CDR3 length equals 14 residues. Per the germline V gene, CDR1 is MNHEY and CDR2 is SVGAGI.

This rearrangement joins TRBV6-5 to TRBJ1-2, with 7 bases aligning to TRBD1. Germline CDR1 MNHEY, CDR2 SVGAGI. The CDR3 is 16 residues long. V lost 3 bases to trimming and J lost 5 bases; unmatched junction nucleotides: 12. This CDR3 reads CASSYGATGDWYGYTF. DNA for the CDR3: TGTGCCAGCAGTTATGGTGCAACAGGGGATTGGTATGGCTACACCTTC.

This clone was detected only once. V is TRBV29-1 and J is TRBJ1-2; D is possibly TRBD1 (6 bases). CDR3 length equals 16 residues. The germline gives CDR1 SQVTM, CDR2 ANQGSEA. V lost 4 bases and J 5 bases, leaving 23 bases between the germline ends. CDR3 sequence reads: CSVVLQGYRLRYGYTF. The CDR3 DNA follows: TGCAGCGTTGTTCTCCAGGGGTATCGGCTGCGGTATGGCTACACCTTC.

This clone was detected many times. The rearrangement links TRBV19 to TRBJ1-2; a weak D match, TRBD1 (5 bases). CDR1 LNHDA and CDR2 SQIVND come from the germline V gene (reference sequence). Trimming took off 3 bases at V and 7 bases at J, with 15 bases between the two ends. The CDR3 is 14 residues long. The CDR3 region has the DNA TGTGCCAGTAGTATCAACGGGGCAGCTGTTGGCTACACCTTC. It yields the protein CASSINGAAVGYTF.

The rearrangement links TRBV27 to TRBJ2-3; D may be TRBD2 (5 bases). This CDR3 is built from 16 residues. Per the germline V gene, CDR1 is MNHEY and CDR2 is SMNVEV (reference sequence). Trimming took off 3 bases at V and 0 bases at J, with 13 bases between the two ends. DNA of the CDR3: TGTGCCAGCAGTTTTGGGCCCGGGGAAAGCACAGATACGCAGTATTTT. Translation: CASSFGPGESTDTQYF.

This chain connects TRBV4-1 to TRBJ1-2; D might be TRBD1 (5 bases). The CDR3 consists of 14 residues. The germline gives CDR1 MGHRA, CDR2 YSYEKL. V gave up 4 bases and J gave up 2 bases, with 11 bases separating them. CDR3 DNA sequence: TGCGCCAGCAGCCGTTTGACAGAGAACTATGGCTACACCTTC. It encodes CASSRLTENYGYTF.

V gene TRBV19 combines with J gene TRBJ2-1, with TRBD1 matching over 7 bases. This CDR3 has 16 amino acids. Germline V gene sequence: CDR1 LNHDA, CDR2 SQIVND (reference sequence). The V segment lost 4 bases and the J segment 8 bases; nucleotides outside the gene matches: 14. The CDR3 loop reads CASSSDRAPIIDEQFF. CDR3 DNA: TGTGCCAGTAGTAGCGACAGGGCGCCCATTATAGATGAGCAGTTCTTC.

This clone was observed a handful of times. The rearrangement uses TRBV18 and TRBJ2-1; D is unresolved. V was cut by 1 base and J by 4 bases, with 8 bases left in between. This CDR3 comprises 14 residues. Germline assignment: CDR1 KGHSH and CDR2 LQKENI. CDR3 DNA sequence: TGTGCCAGCTCACCACTTTCGGTTTACAATGAGCAGTTCTTC. Protein product: CASSPLSVYNEQFF.

In DNA, the CDR3 is TGTGCCAGCAGCTCGGACGGCATCTATGGCTACACCTTC. Protein sequence: CASSSDGIYGYTF. The rearrangement links TRBV7-9 to TRBJ1-2; D remains unclear. Germline V gene sequence: CDR1 SEHNR, CDR2 FQNEAQ (reference sequence). The CDR3 is 13 residues long. Trimming shortened V by 4 bases and J by 4 bases, and 10 bases separated the two germline ends.

This chain joins TRBV28 and TRBJ1-4; unclear D gene. Per the germline V gene, CDR1 is MDHEN and CDR2 is SYDVKM. This CDR3 has 14 residues. V was trimmed by 4 bases and J by 5 bases, leaving 11 bases between them. The CDR3 nucleotides are TGTGCCAGCAGTTCCGGGTCTCTAAATGAAAAACTGTTTTTT. Translating gives CASSSGSLNEKLFF.

The chain joins TRBV30 to TRBJ1-3; unclear D gene. Looked up from germline, CDR1 is GTSNPN and CDR2 is SVGIG (reference sequence). The CDR3 runs to 14 residues. Trimming pared 7 bases from V and 0 bases from J, leaving 13 bases between. As DNA, the CDR3 is TGTGCCTCCCTGAAAAGGTCCTCTGGAAACACCATATATTTT. As protein: CASLKRSSGNTIYF.

V gene TRBV7-6 combines with J gene TRBJ2-3; D is unclear. This CDR3 comprises 13 residues. Deletions cut 5 bases from V and 3 bases from J, with 9 bases between. Per the germline V gene, CDR1 is SGHVS and CDR2 is FNYEAQ. The CDR3, as DNA: TGTGCCAGCAGCCCGTATAGGACAGATACGCAGTATTTT. Its protein product is CASSPYRTDTQYF.

V and J are TRBV15 and TRBJ2-3; TRBD2 aligns across 12 bases. CDR1 is LNHNV, CDR2 YYDKDF, per germline (reference sequence). The CDR3 loop spans 19 amino acids. Germline trimming cut 0 bases from V and 0 bases from J; bases unmatched to any gene: 7. The CDR3 is CATSRDPSGTSGSTDTQYF. CDR3 sequence (DNA): TGTGCCACCAGCAGAGATCCATCCGGGACTAGCGGGAGCACAGATACGCAGTATTTT.

V usage is TRBV30 and J usage is TRBJ1-1; 7 bases map to TRBD1. The junction had 5 bases not matched to a gene; V was cut back by 6 bases and J by 1 base. The CDR3 totals 13 residues. Germline V gene sequence: CDR1 GTSNPN, CDR2 SVGIG (reference sequence). The CDR3 reads CACEGARNTEAFF. In DNA form, the CDR3 reads TGTGCCTGTGAGGGGGCGAGGAACACTGAAGCTTTCTTT.

The V gene is TRBV4-1, the J gene TRBJ1-5; D is ambiguous. The CDR3 contains 15 residues. Trimming pared 1 base from V and 4 bases from J, leaving 11 bases between. The germline V gene encodes CDR1 MGHRA and CDR2 YSYEKL. CDR3 sequence (DNA): TGCGCCAGCAGCCAAGTACATGGGAGGAATCAGCCCCAGCATTTT. Protein sequence: CASSQVHGRNQPQHF.

The V call is TRBV7-9, the J call TRBJ2-7, with 9 bases matching TRBD2. CDR1 and CDR2 from the germline V gene are SEHNR and FQNEAQ (reference sequence). The CDR3 consists of 16 residues. Germline trimming cut 1 base from V and 0 bases from J; bases unmatched to any gene: 4. CDR3 bases: TGTGCCAGCAGCTTAGTTGCGGGAGGGAACTCCTACGAGCAGTACTTC. It codes for CASSLVAGGNSYEQYF.

This chain connects TRBV2 to TRBJ1-1; no reliable D call. The germline V gene has CDR1 SNHLY and CDR2 FYNNEI. This CDR3 region has 13 residues. With 6 bases removed from V and 7 bases from J, the gap between germline ends came to 15 bases. This CDR3 is CASRDRTGDEAFF. CDR3 sequence (DNA): TGTGCCAGCAGGGACCGGACCGGGGATGAAGCTTTCTTT.

V gene TRBV5-1 combines with J gene TRBJ1-5; 7 bases fit TRBD1. V lost 4 bases and J lost 7; bases outside the gene matches: 8. The CDR3 contains 14 residues. The germline V gene has CDR1 SGHRS and CDR2 YFSETQ. The CDR3 nucleotides are TGCGCCAGCAGCCCTACAGGGGACAACCAGCCCCAGCATTTT. It specifies CASSPTGDNQPQHF.

The CDR3 loop is CSVAGRSYNEQFF. Here the CDR3 DNA reads TGCAGCGTGGCGGGCCGCTCCTACAATGAGCAGTTCTTC. This sequence joins TRBV29-1 and TRBJ2-1; tentatively, D is TRBD2 (5 bases). This CDR3 is built from 13 residues. Germline values: CDR1 SQVTM, CDR2 ANQGSEA. V gave up 6 bases and J gave up 0 bases, with 9 bases separating them.

This clone was seen only once. The V call is TRBV7-9, the J call TRBJ1-2; D is unclear. V gave up 5 bases and J gave up 4 bases, with 17 bases separating them. The CDR3 has 15 residues. The germline CDR1 and CDR2 sequences are SEHNR and FQNEAQ (reference sequence). For the CDR3, the DNA is TGTGCCAGCAGCCCCCGCAGCCCAGAGACCTATGGCTACACCTTC. Translation gives CASSPRSPETYGYTF.

The rearrangement uses TRBV7-8 and TRBJ2-3, with 7 positions matching TRBD2. Per the germline V gene, CDR1 is SGHVS and CDR2 is FQNEAQ. This CDR3 has 14 amino acids. Germline trimming cut 5 bases from V and 5 bases from J; bases unmatched to any gene: 7. The CDR3: CASSHRGVIDTQYF. In DNA form, the CDR3 reads TGTGCCAGCAGCCATCGGGGGGTGATAGATACGCAGTATTTT. The full variable domain, with the rest looked up from reference TRBV7-8 and TRBJ2-3, is GAGVSQSPRYKVAKRGQDVALRCDPISGHVSLFWYQQALGQGPEFLTYFQNEAQLDKSGLPSDRFFAERPEGSVSTLKIQRTQQEDSAVYLCASSHRGVIDTQYFGPGTRLTVL.

This clone has a handful of counts. V is TRBV27 and J is TRBJ1-5, with D unclear. CDR1 is MNHEY and CDR2 is SMNVEV in the germline V gene (reference sequence). The CDR3 consists of 13 residues. With 5 bases removed from V and 0 bases from J, the gap between germline ends came to 5 bases. Here the CDR3 DNA reads TGTGCCAGCAGTGAGTATAGCAATCAGCCCCAGCATTTT. Its protein product is CASSEYSNQPQHF.

In its sample, this clone was seen many times. At the DNA level, this CDR3 is encoded by other sequences in the same sample as well. V is TRBV2 and J is TRBJ1-5; no reliable D call. Trimming left V 6 bases short and J 2 bases short, with 8 bases between. Germline CDR1 and CDR2: SNHLY and FYNNEI. CDR3 length equals 13 residues. CDR3 amino acids: CASRGWGNQPQHF. The CDR3 DNA is TGTGCCAGCAGGGGCTGGGGCAATCAGCCCCAGCATTTT.